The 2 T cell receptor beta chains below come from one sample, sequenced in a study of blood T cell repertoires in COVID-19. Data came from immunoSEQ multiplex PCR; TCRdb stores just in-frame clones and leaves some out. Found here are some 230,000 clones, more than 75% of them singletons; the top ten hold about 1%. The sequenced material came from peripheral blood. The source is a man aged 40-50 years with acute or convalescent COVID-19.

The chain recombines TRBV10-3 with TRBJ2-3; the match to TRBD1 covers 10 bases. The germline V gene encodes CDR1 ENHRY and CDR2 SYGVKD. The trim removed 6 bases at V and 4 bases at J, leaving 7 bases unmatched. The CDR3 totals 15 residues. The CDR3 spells CAISYRDRGPDTQYF. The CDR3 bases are TGTGCCATCAGCTACCGGGACAGGGGACCAGATACGCAGTATTTT.

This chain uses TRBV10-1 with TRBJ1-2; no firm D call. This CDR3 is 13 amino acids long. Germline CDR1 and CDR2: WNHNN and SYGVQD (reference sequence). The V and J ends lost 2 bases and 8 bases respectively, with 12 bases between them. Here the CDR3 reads CASSETLASGYTF. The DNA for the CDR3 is TGCGCCAGCAGTGAGACATTGGCATCGGGCTACACCTTC.